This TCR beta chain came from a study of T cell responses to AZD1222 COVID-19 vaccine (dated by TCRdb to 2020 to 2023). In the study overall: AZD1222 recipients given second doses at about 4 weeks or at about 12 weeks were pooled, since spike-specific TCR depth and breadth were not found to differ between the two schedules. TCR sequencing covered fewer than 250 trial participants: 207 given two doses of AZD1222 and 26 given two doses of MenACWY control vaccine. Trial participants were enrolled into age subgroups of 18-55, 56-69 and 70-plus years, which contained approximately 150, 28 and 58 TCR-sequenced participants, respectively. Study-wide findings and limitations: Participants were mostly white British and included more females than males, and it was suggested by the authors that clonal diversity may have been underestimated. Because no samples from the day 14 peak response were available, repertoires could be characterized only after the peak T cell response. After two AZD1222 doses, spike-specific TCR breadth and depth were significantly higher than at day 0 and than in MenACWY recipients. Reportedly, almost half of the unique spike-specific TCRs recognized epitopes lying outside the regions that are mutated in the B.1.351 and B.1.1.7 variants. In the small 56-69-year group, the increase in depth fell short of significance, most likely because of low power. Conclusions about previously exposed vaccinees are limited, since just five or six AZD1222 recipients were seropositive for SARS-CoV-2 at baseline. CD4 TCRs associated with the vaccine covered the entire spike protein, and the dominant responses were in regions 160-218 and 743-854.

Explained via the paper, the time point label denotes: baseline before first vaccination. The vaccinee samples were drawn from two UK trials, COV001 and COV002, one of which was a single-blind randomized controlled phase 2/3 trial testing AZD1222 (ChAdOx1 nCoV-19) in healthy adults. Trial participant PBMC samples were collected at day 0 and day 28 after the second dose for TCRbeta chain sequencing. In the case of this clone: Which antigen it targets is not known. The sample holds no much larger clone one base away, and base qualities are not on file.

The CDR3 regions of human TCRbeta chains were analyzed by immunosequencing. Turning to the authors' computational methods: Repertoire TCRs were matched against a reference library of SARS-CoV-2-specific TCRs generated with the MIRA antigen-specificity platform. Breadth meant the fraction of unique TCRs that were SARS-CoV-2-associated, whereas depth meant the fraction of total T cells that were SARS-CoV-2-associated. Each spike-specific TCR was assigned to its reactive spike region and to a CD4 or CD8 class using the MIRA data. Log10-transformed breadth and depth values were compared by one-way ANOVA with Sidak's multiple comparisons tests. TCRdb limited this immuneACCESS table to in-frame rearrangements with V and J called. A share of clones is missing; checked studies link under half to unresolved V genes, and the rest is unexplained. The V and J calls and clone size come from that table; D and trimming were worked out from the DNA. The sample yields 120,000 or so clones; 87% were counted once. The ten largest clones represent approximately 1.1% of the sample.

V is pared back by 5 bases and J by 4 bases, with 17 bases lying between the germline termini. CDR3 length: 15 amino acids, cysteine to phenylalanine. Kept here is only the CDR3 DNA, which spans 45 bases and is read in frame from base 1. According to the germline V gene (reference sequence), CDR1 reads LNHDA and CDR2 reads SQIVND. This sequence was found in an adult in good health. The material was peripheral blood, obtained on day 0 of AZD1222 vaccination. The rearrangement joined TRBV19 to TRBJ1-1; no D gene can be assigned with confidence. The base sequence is TGTGCCAGTAGTGACCGACCGGGAGTGCTCACTGAAGCTTTCTTT. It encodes CASSDRPGVLTEAFF.